The table lists the clone carrying this T cell receptor beta chain with a few counts. This sample was included in a study of tumor-infiltrating lymphocytes in primary liver carcinoma. Germline CDR1 and CDR2: MDHEN and SYDVKM. CDR3 length: 11 amino acids. The V gene lost 10 bases and the J gene lost 4 bases, with 10 bases spanning the gap. Synthesis of TCR beta cDNA was carried out from 450 to 500 ng total RNA with a constant-region primer. ARM-PCR was slightly modified, and three nested multiplex PCR rounds with it gave rise to the TCR beta libraries. Forward primers for TRBV1-TRBV30 and a C-beta reverse primer served the first two PCR rounds, at roughly 10 cycles each. MiXCR, run by TCRdb on the multiplex PCR reads, gives a single entry per CDR3 protein. The profile shows about 96,000 distinct CDR3 sequences, just over 65% of them singletons. Between about 17 and 34 mg of unsorted bulk tissue served as the source from which RNA and DNA were co-extracted.

This chain connects TRBV28 to TRBJ1-1; D remains ambiguous. This sequence originates from a middle-aged man with primary liver carcinoma and hepatitis B virus infection. The sequencing sample was made of tumor-adjacent normal liver tissue. The CDR3 spells CATRSGTEAFF. CDR3 sequence (DNA): TGTGCCACCCGATCCGGCACTGAAGCTTTCTTT.